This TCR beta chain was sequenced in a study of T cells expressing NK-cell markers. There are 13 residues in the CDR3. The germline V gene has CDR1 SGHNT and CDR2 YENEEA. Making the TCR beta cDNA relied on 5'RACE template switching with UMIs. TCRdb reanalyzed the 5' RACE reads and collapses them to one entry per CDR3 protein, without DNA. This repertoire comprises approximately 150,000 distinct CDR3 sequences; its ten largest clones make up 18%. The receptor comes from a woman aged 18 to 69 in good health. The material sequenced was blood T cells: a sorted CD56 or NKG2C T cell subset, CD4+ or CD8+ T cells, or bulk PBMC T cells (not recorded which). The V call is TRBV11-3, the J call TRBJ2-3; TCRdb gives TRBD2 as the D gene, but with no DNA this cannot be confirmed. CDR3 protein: CASSARGPDTQYF.